Below are 7 T cell receptor beta chains sequenced from a single sample in a study of shared clonotypes between healthy human individuals. Clones were read by immunoSEQ multiplex PCR, and TCRdb kept only the in-frame ones, dropping some. The table includes 2.3 million or so clones, approximately 93% detected once. The sequenced sample consisted of naive CD4+ T cells from PBMCs. Specified subset: CD45RA+ positively selected. These receptors all come from a man in his late teens or twenties in good health. Some clones in this sample may be carry-over from other donors' samples.

The chain has TRBV2 and TRBJ1-1; D gene ambiguous. With 3 bases removed from V and 4 bases from J, the gap between germline ends came to 12 bases. CDR3 length equals 14 residues. Germline V gives CDR1 SNHLY, CDR2 FYNNEI. CDR3 sequence (DNA): TGTGCCAGCAGTGAGAGCAGGACCCGCACTGAAGCTTTCTTT. It specifies CASSESRTRTEAFF.

This clone was seen just once. The V call is TRBV5-4, the J call TRBJ1-5, with D possibly TRBD1 on 6 matching bases. In germline, CDR1 is SGHNT, CDR2 YYREEE (reference sequence). The CDR3 totals 14 residues. V was shortened by 7 bases and J by 2 bases, with 13 bases between the two germline ends. The CDR3: CASGPGGRNQPQHF. DNA for the CDR3: TGTGCCAGCGGTCCCGGGGGGCGCAATCAGCCCCAGCATTTT.

The CDR3 DNA reads TGTGCCAGCAGCGTCGCGACTAGCGTCGGGGAGCTGTTTTTT. Translation: CASSVATSVGELFF. The chain joins TRBV9 to TRBJ2-2, with 8 bases that match TRBD2. The CDR3 runs 14 residues. CDR1 and CDR2 from the germline V gene are SGDLS and YYNGEE. Unmatched junction bases numbered 4, after V lost 2 bases and J lost 7 bases.

The chain couples TRBV19 to TRBJ2-5; TRBD1 agrees at 7 bases. V lost 3 bases to trimming and J lost 5 bases; unmatched junction nucleotides: 9. The CDR3 loop spans 15 amino acids. The V gene's germline CDR1 is LNHDA and CDR2 SQIVND (reference sequence). The CDR3 nucleotides read TGTGCCAGTAGTATTGCCCGGGACAGTGCCGAGACCCAGTACTTC. It is translated as CASSIARDSAETQYF.

Details on this clone: Other DNA sequences in this sample translate to the same CDR3. V usage is TRBV2 and J usage is TRBJ1-5, with 11 bases fitting TRBD1. The germline gives CDR1 SNHLY, CDR2 FYNNEI. V lost 6 bases, J lost 5 bases, and 3 bases stayed unmatched. The CDR3 is made up of 14 amino acids. CDR3 protein: CASSGTGGDQPQHF. As DNA, the CDR3 is TGTGCCAGCAGCGGGACAGGGGGGGATCAGCCCCAGCATTTT.

Of note for this clone: In the same sample, other DNA sequences code for this CDR3. The chain employs TRBV29-1 and TRBJ2-5, with 9 bases matching TRBD2. This CDR3 spans 14 amino acids. Germline-derived CDR1 and CDR2 are SQVTM and ANQGSEA. The V gene end was trimmed by 6 bases and the J gene end by 4 bases; junction bases not matched to a gene: 9. CDR3 sequence reads: CSVGGSGSGETQYF. The CDR3 bases are TGCAGCGTAGGGGGTAGCGGGAGTGGAGAGACCCAGTACTTC.

The gene calls are TRBV5-3 and TRBJ2-5, with 7 bases identical to TRBD2. TRBV5-3 carries the ORF label, with uncertain function. The J segment lost 4 bases and the V segment lost 1 base, leaving 1 base of the junction unmatched. The CDR3 is 13 residues long. CDR3 protein: CARSLSGIETQYF. The CDR3 DNA reads TGTGCCAGAAGCTTGAGCGGGATAGAGACCCAGTACTTC.